The sequence of this TCR beta chain was determined in a study of cytomegalovirus exposure and HLA in healthy donors. Points from the study as a whole: The authors later found most CMV-associated TCR beta chains appeared HLA-restricted.

In regard to this clone: Its antigen is undetermined.

There are 15 residues in the CDR3. The germline CDR1 and CDR2 sequences are SGHAT and FQNNGV. Trimming cost V 1 base and J 2 bases, with 9 bases left between them. Primers for the PCR totalled 60 Vbeta and 13 Jbeta. Only in-frame clones appear in the TCRdb table, and some are missing; sequencing was by immunoSEQ multiplex PCR. This sample has 150,000 to 200,000 clones; 70% to 90% occur once, and the top ten carry about 9.3%. This receptor was obtained from a man between 18 and 29 years old in good health and CMV-seropositive. V is TRBV11-2 and J is TRBJ2-1; TRBD1 might be the D (6 bases). Sequencing input: PBMCs. The CDR3: CASSLGRGTYNEQFF. Written as DNA, the CDR3 is TGTGCCAGCAGCTTAGGCAGGGGTACCTACAATGAGCAGTTCTTC.